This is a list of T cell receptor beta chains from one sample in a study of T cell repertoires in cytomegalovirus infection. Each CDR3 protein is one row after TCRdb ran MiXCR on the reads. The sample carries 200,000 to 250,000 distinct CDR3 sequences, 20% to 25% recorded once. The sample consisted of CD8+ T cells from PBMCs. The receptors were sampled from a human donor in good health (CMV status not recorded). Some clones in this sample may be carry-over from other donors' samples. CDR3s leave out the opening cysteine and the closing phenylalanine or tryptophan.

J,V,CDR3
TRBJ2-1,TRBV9,ASSVVGGPYNEQF
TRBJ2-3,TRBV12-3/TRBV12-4,ASSLYTPGDTQY
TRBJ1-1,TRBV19,ASSMTGTMNTEAF
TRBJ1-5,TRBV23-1,ASSQRTGGDQNQPQH
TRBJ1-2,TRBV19,ASQGQGESGYT
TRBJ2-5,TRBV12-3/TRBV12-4,ASSPGTSGGPLQETQY
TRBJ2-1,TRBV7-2,ASSTTSGGAHEQF
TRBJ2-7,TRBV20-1,SAEDGVAYEQY
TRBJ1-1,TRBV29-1,SVDLGGLTEAF
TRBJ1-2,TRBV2,ATRTGGNAHGYT
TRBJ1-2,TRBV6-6,ASKRGGYT
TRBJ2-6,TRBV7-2,ASSPLLAGRFSGANVLT
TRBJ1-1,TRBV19,ASSMGGGNTEAF
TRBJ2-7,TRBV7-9,ASSPSRMREVHEQY
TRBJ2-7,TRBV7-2,ASAFGTSLYEQY
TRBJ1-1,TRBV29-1,SVVDREASF
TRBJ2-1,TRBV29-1,SGLNSGGRNEQF
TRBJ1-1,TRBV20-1,SARGPGQWNTEAF
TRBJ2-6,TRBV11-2,ASSRIGPPNVLT
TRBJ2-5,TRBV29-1,SAWDRDTPETQY
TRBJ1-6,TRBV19,ASRTGGSPLH
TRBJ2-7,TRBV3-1,ASSPLLGGSYEQY
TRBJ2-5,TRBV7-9,ANSFPGVKETQY
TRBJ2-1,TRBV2,ASSARAYNEQL
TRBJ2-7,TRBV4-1,ASSHRGQGASYEQY
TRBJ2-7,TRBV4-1,ASSQGPGQGSEQY
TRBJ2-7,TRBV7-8,ASSPRGGTAYEQY
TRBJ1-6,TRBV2,ASSEGRVNNSPLH
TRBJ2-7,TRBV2,ASSESVDRGPSYEQC
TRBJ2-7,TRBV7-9,ASSLKDSASYEQY
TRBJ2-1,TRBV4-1,ASSQGGGAGNEQF
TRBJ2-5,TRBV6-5,ASGFYGAETQY
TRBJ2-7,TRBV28,ASSPTSGQFYEQY
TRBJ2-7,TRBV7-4,ASSTGTGLSYEQY
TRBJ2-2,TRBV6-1,ASNAGTSGNTGELF
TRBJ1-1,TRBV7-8,ASSPHPGDEAF
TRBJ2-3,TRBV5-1,ASSFAGYLTDTQY
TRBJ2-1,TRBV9,ASSPTGTSWNEQF
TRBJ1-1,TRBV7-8,ASSLLVQLEAF
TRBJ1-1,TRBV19,ASSIVRSTEAF
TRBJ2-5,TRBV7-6,ASSLAQLGISTQY
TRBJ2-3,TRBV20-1,SARVFETSETDTQY
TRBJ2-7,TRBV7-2,ASSLRQISYEQY
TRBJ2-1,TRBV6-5,ASTGSLDRAKNEQF
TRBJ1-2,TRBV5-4,ASSLYDGYT